This paragraph covers one TCR beta chain sequence. Antigen specificity is unknown. Within the sample, other DNA sequences also encode this same CDR3. This specimen belongs to a study of shared clonotypes between healthy human individuals. The CDR3 sequence is 14 residues long. With 2 bases clipped from V and 4 bases from J, the junction kept 6 bases outside the gene matches. Germline-derived CDR1 and CDR2 are SGHDT and YYEEEE. Sequenced by immunoSEQ multiplex PCR; TCRdb stores in-frame clones only, minus some. This table has approximately 2,200,000 clones, 90% to 95% appearing once. The study, taken as a whole, reports: Generation probabilities were higher for clonotypes shared across all four sorted-subset donors than for unshared ones. With few donors, the genetic and exposure-history diversity represented was limited. Memory subsets generally showed lower estimated richness than naive subsets. For naive CD4 cells, 5% to 6.5% of clonotypes were shared across a handful of donors.

Positive CCR7 selection of CD45RO-negative cells yielded the naive CD8 cells, and terminally differentiated effector memory CD45RA+ cells were excluded. The source of this sequence is a man aged 18 to 30 in good health. Some clones in this sample may be carry-over from other donors' samples. Sequencing was carried out using naive CD8+ T cells from PBMCs. This chain uses TRBV5-6 with TRBJ2-7; TRBD1 agrees at 7 bases. CDR3 protein: CASSFGTAAYEQYF. CDR3 in DNA: TGTGCCAGCAGCTTTGGGACAGCAGCATACGAGCAGTACTTC.